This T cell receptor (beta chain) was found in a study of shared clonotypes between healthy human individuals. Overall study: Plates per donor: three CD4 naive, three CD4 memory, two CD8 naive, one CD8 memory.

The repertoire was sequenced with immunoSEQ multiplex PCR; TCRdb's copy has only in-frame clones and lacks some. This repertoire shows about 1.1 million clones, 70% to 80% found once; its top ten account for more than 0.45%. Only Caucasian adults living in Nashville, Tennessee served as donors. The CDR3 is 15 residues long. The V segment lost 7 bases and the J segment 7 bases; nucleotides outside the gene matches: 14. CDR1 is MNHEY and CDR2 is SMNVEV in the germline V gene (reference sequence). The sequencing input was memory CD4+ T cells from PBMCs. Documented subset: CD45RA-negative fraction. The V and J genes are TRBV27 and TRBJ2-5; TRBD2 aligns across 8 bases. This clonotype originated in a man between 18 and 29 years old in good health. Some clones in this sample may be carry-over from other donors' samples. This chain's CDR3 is CASMKIAGPGWTQYF. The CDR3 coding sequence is TGTGCCAGCATGAAGATAGCGGGACCGGGGTGGACCCAGTACTTC.